One sample yielded the 30 T cell receptor beta chains listed below, sequenced in a study of blood T cell repertoires in COVID-19. Repertoires were generated with immunoSEQ multiplex PCR, while TCRdb's copy carries only in-frame clones and drops some. The repertoire holds 200,000 to 250,000 clones, 88% seen once, with around 2.8% in the top ten. The sequenced material came from peripheral blood. The receptors stem from a woman aged 55-70 years with acute or convalescent COVID-19.

This sequence joins TRBV11-2 and TRBJ1-5, with 7 bases identical to TRBD1. Germline V gene sequence: CDR1 SGHAT, CDR2 FQNNGV. This CDR3 comprises 15 residues. V lost 0 bases, J lost 4 bases, and 3 bases stayed unmatched. For the CDR3, the DNA is TGTGCCAGCAGCTTAGATGGGACAGCGAATCAGCCCCAGCATTTT. Its translation is CASSLDGTANQPQHF.

The V gene is TRBV11-3, the J gene TRBJ2-1; 7 nucleotides line up with TRBD1. The germline V gene has CDR1 SGHNT and CDR2 YENEEA. V was pared by 5 bases and J by 4 bases, with 11 bases of the junction left unmatched. The CDR3 sequence is 16 residues long. This chain's CDR3 is CASSTRTGSSYNEQFF. The CDR3 nucleotides are TGTGCCAGCAGCACCCGGACAGGATCCTCTTACAATGAGCAGTTCTTC.

V and J are TRBV4-3 and TRBJ1-1, with 10 bases matching TRBD1. Trimming removed 4 bases from V and 7 bases from J; junction bases left unmatched: 3. The germline CDR1 and CDR2 sequences are LGHNA and YSLEER. The CDR3 runs to 13 residues. DNA of the CDR3: TGCGCCAGCAGCCCTGGGACAGGGGTTGAAGCTTTCTTT. Residues: CASSPGTGVEAFF.

This clone was recorded at least ten times. This chain uses TRBV25-1 with TRBJ1-1; 8 nucleotides agree with TRBD1. Germline CDR1 MGHDK, CDR2 SYGVNS. CDR3 length: 18 residues. Trimming cost V 6 bases and J 0 bases; bases outside gene matches: 15. The CDR3 is CASRAPGTGVVMNTEAFF. The CDR3 DNA sequence: TGTGCCAGCAGAGCCCCCGGGACAGGAGTCGTCATGAACACTGAAGCTTTCTTT.

CDR3 in DNA: TGTGCCAGCAGGCCTAGAGAGTGGCCGAACACTGAAGCTTTCTTT. Encoded protein: CASRPREWPNTEAFF. The gene calls are TRBV27 and TRBJ1-1; D is ambiguous. The CDR3 runs to 15 residues. CDR1 MNHEY and CDR2 SMNVEV come from the germline V gene (reference sequence). The ends were cut back, 6 bases at V and 1 base at J, with 15 bases in the middle.

The CDR3 loop reads CASSRQDSANTGELFF. The CDR3 DNA follows: TGTGCCAGCAGCCGCCAGGACAGCGCGAACACCGGGGAGCTGTTTTTT. The chain recombines TRBV3-1 (or the pseudogene TRBV3-2) with TRBJ2-2; possible D gene TRBD1, 6 bases. Germline V CDR1 and CDR2: LGHDT, YNNKEL (reference sequence). The CDR3 is 16 amino acids. V dropped 4 bases and J dropped 0 bases, with 12 bases sitting between them.

This chain links TRBV7-8 with TRBJ2-1; a possible D gene is TRBD2 (6 bases). The CDR3 loop spans 13 amino acids. Trimming shortened V by 3 bases and J by 5 bases, and 8 bases separated the two germline ends. CDR1 SGHVS and CDR2 FQNEAQ come from the germline V gene. The CDR3: CASSFRLDNEQFF. DNA for the CDR3: TGTGCCAGCAGCTTCCGACTAGACAATGAGCAGTTCTTC.

This chain connects TRBV2 to TRBJ2-5; TRBD2 agrees at 8 bases. CDR3 length: 14 amino acids. Trimming removed 3 bases from V and 2 bases from J; junction bases left unmatched: 2. CDR1 and CDR2 (germline): SNHLY, FYNNEI. CDR3 sequence: CASSDGLAQETQYF. The CDR3 DNA is TGTGCCAGCAGTGATGGACTAGCACAAGAGACCCAGTACTTC.

This rearrangement joins TRBV5-1 to TRBJ2-2; 11 nucleotides line up with TRBD2. The length of the CDR3 is 16 residues. Germline lookup yields CDR1 SGHRS and CDR2 YFSETQ. V lost 4 bases, J lost 2 bases, and 4 bases stayed unmatched. CDR3 in DNA: TGCGCCAGCAGCCGTAGCGGGGGGGCCAACACCGGGGAGCTGTTTTTT. It yields the protein CASSRSGGANTGELFF.

The CDR3 loop is CASHRDSSGNTIYF. Written as DNA, the CDR3 is TGTGCCAGCCACCGAGACAGCTCTGGAAACACCATATATTTT. J is TRBJ1-3 and V is TRBV28; D might be TRBD1 (5 bases). Germline loops: CDR1 MDHEN, CDR2 SYDVKM. Trimming took 8 bases from V and 0 from J, leaving 11 bases between them. This CDR3 is built from 14 residues.

The rearrangement links TRBV4-1 to TRBJ1-6; 7 nucleotides align to TRBD1. Looked up from germline, CDR1 is MGHRA and CDR2 is YSYEKL. The CDR3 sequence is 17 residues long. V was pared by 5 bases and J by 6 bases, with 13 bases of the junction left unmatched. CDR3 loop: CASSTRSTGVVNSPLHF. CDR3 DNA: TGCGCCAGCAGCACGCGGAGCACAGGGGTGGTTAATTCACCCCTCCACTTT.

The V and J genes are TRBV4-3 and TRBJ2-1, with a weak D call TRBD2 (5 bases). V dropped 1 base and J dropped 3 bases, with 7 bases sitting between them. Germline CDR1 LGHNA, CDR2 YSLEER. This CDR3 is 14 amino acids long. The CDR3 protein is CASSQVTSYNEQFF. The CDR3 coding sequence is TGCGCCAGCAGCCAAGTCACTAGCTACAATGAGCAGTTCTTC.

The chain combines TRBV10-3 with TRBJ2-1; TRBD2 agrees at 9 bases. From germline, CDR1 is ENHRY and CDR2 SYGVKD. V was pared by 6 bases and J by 4 bases, with 4 bases of the junction left unmatched. The CDR3 sequence is 14 residues long. CDR3 loop: CAISTTSGYNEQFF. In DNA, the CDR3 is TGTGCCATCAGCACGACTAGCGGATACAATGAGCAGTTCTTC.

This clone was counted a single time. The chain has TRBV6-6 and TRBJ2-5; D perhaps matches TRBD2 (5 bases). Germline CDR1 and CDR2: MNHNY and SVGAGI (reference sequence). The CDR3 extends over 16 amino acids. V lost 4 bases and J 5 bases, leaving 20 bases between the germline ends. CDR3 amino acids: CASSSDTEAPRETQYF. The CDR3 nucleotides read TGTGCCAGCAGTTCTGACACGGAGGCGCCTCGGGAGACCCAGTACTTC.

In DNA form, the CDR3 reads TGTGCCGCCAGGACTGCCGATCCCTACAATGAGCAGTTCTTC. Protein sequence: CAARTADPYNEQFF. This rearrangement joins TRBV28 to TRBJ2-1; TRBD2 might be the D (5 bases). The CDR3 has 14 residues. Per germline, CDR1 MDHEN and CDR2 SYDVKM. Trimming shortened V by 11 bases and J by 2 bases, and 16 bases separated the two germline ends.

This chain joins TRBV25-1 and TRBJ1-1; 8 nucleotides line up with TRBD1. Germline V gene data show CDR1 as MGHDK and CDR2 as SYGVNS. CDR3 length: 16 amino acids. Unmatched junction bases numbered 7, after V lost 1 base and J lost 3 bases. The CDR3 is CASSEFRTGSHTEAFF. As DNA, the CDR3 is TGTGCCAGCAGTGAATTCAGGACAGGGTCGCACACTGAAGCTTTCTTT.

The gene calls are TRBV3-1 (or the pseudogene TRBV3-2) and TRBJ1-2; D gene uncertain. Looked up from germline, CDR1 is LGHDT and CDR2 is YNNKEL (reference sequence). The V gene lost 6 bases and the J gene lost 4 bases, with 12 bases spanning the gap. The CDR3 is 13 amino acids. The CDR3 reads CASSQQGLYGYTF. The CDR3 bases are TGTGCCAGCAGTCAACAAGGACTCTATGGCTACACCTTC.

This clone has a handful of counts. The rearrangement links TRBV19 to TRBJ1-2, with D perhaps matching TRBD1 (6 bases). In germline, CDR1 is LNHDA, CDR2 SQIVND (reference sequence). The V gene lost 4 bases and the J gene lost 4 bases, with 13 bases spanning the gap. The CDR3 covers 14 residues. The CDR3 DNA is TGTGCCAGTAGTACTCACAGGGAAACCTATGGCTACACCTTC. Protein product: CASSTHRETYGYTF.

The chain joins TRBV20-1 to TRBJ1-5; TRBD1 aligns across 7 bases. CDR1 and CDR2 from the germline V gene are DFQATT and SNEGSKA (reference sequence). The ends lost 3 bases at V and 4 bases at J; junction bases unmatched: 12. The CDR3 consists of 16 residues. The CDR3 bases are TGCAGTGCTAGTCCTCGTTCGACAGGGAAAAATCAGCCCCAGCATTTT. Its translation is CSASPRSTGKNQPQHF.

This sequence joins TRBV28 and TRBJ2-7; 9 bases align to TRBD1. CDR1 and CDR2 from the germline V gene are MDHEN and SYDVKM. The CDR3 extends over 16 amino acids. After removal of 6 bases from V and 4 bases from J, the junction contained 13 bases not matched to a gene. The CDR3 here is CASSSIWTGEEYEQYF. CDR3 nucleotide sequence: TGTGCCAGCAGCTCTATATGGACAGGGGAGGAGTACGAGCAGTACTTC. Using reference TRBV28 and TRBJ2-7 for the parts outside the CDR3, the full variable domain is DVKVTQSSRYLVKRTGEKVFLECVQDMDHENMFWYRQDPGLGLRLIYFSYDVKMKEKGDIPEGYSVSREKKERFSLILESASTNQTSMYLCASSSIWTGEEYEQYFGPGTRLTVT.

The J gene is TRBJ1-2, the V gene TRBV7-9, with 7 nucleotides matching TRBD1. The V and J ends lost 1 base and 3 bases, in that order; junction bases with no gene match: 2. This CDR3 contains 14 residues. Germline loops: CDR1 SEHNR, CDR2 FQNEAQ (reference sequence). CDR3 sequence reads: CASSLGQGDYGYTF. The DNA for the CDR3 is TGTGCCAGCAGCTTAGGACAGGGAGACTATGGCTACACCTTC.

This chain links TRBV5-1 with TRBJ1-5, with D possibly matching TRBD1 (6 bases). The CDR3 covers 13 residues. Germline V CDR1 and CDR2: SGHRS, YFSETQ. Between the trimmed V and J ends, which lost 3 bases and 5 bases, there was a span of 9 bases. CDR3 in amino acids: CASSWDIDQPQHF. The CDR3 coding sequence is TGCGCCAGCAGCTGGGACATCGATCAGCCCCAGCATTTT.

The rearrangement links TRBV27 to TRBJ2-7, with 7 bases that match TRBD2. Germline V gene sequence: CDR1 MNHEY, CDR2 SMNVEV (reference sequence). The CDR3 has 17 residues. After removal of 4 bases from V and 3 bases from J, the junction contained 15 bases not matched to a gene. The CDR3 nucleotides read TGTGCCAGCAGTTCCCACGAACTCCGGCGGGGGATCTACGAGCAGTACTTC. This gives the protein CASSSHELRRGIYEQYF.

The chain joins TRBV18 to TRBJ1-2, with TRBD1 matching over 7 bases. Per the germline V gene, CDR1 is KGHSH and CDR2 is LQKENI. The CDR3 sequence is 16 residues long. J gave up 8 bases and V 3 bases, and 15 bases lay outside the gene matches. The CDR3 region has the DNA TGTGCCAGCTCACCCGATACCGCACAGGGGACCTGGGGCTACACCTTC. Its protein product is CASSPDTAQGTWGYTF.

The rearrangement links TRBV7-2 to TRBJ1-3, with 12 bases fitting TRBD1. V lost 4 bases, J lost 2 bases, and 6 bases stayed unmatched. In germline, CDR1 is SGHTA, CDR2 FQGNSA. The CDR3 is made up of 17 amino acids. The DNA of the CDR3 is TGTGCCAGCAGCTCAACCGGGACAGGGGGCGCTGGAAACACCATATATTTT. Protein sequence: CASSSTGTGGAGNTIYF.

The rearrangement links TRBV30 to TRBJ2-2; D uncertain. Germline CDR1 reads GTSNPN; CDR2 reads SVGIG (reference sequence). This CDR3 is 15 amino acids long. Trimming shortened V by 7 bases and J by 0 bases, and 15 bases separated the two germline ends. The CDR3 DNA is TGTGCCTCCCTAGGCACGGCCACGAACACCGGGGAGCTGTTTTTT. It encodes CASLGTATNTGELFF.

This chain links TRBV7-2 with TRBJ1-1, with a possible D match to TRBD1 (6 bases). Trimming took off 1 base at V and 4 bases at J, with 13 bases between the two ends. This CDR3 region has 15 residues. CDR1 is SGHTA and CDR2 is FQGNSA in the germline V gene. The CDR3, as DNA: TGTGCCAGCAGCTTAGTGGCCAGGGGTGGCACTGAAGCTTTCTTT. This codes for CASSLVARGGTEAFF. The full variable domain, in which reference TRBV7-2 and TRBJ1-1 provide the parts outside the CDR3, is GAGVSQSPSNKVTEKGKDVELRCDPISGHTALYWYRQSLGQGLEFLIYFQGNSAPDKSGLPSDRFSAERTGGSVSTLTIQRTQQEDSAVYLCASSLVARGGTEAFFGQGTRLTVV.

The chain carries TRBV30 and TRBJ1-2; D uncertain. Between the trimmed V and J ends, which lost 2 bases and 7 bases, there was a span of 8 bases. CDR1 is GTSNPN, CDR2 SVGIG, per germline (reference sequence). CDR3 length: 11 residues. CDR3 region: CAWSFGAGYTF. In DNA form, the CDR3 reads TGTGCCTGGAGTTTTGGAGCTGGCTACACCTTC.

The chain uses TRBV2 and TRBJ2-5; TRBD1 aligns across 9 bases. Germline CDR1 SNHLY, CDR2 FYNNEI. V gave up 8 bases and J gave up 5 bases; unmatched junction bases: 15. The CDR3 length is 16 residues. In DNA, the CDR3 is TGTGCCAGCCATTTGAGAGGGACAGGGTCGGAGGAGACCCAGTACTTC. Encoded protein: CASHLRGTGSEETQYF.

V is TRBV12-3 or TRBV12-4 and J is TRBJ1-6, with TRBD1 matching 7 bases. This CDR3 spans 13 amino acids. The ends lost 6 bases at V and 13 bases at J; junction bases unmatched: 9. CDR3 in DNA: TGTGCCAGCAGCTGGGACAGCCTCTTCCCCCTCCACTTT. It codes for CASSWDSLFPLHF.